This T cell receptor (beta chain) stems from a study of blood T cell repertoires in COVID-19. Study as a whole: Nucleic acid was either cDNA or gDNA, and it came from T cells, B-cell-depleted T cells, or PBMCs.

Per the germline V gene, CDR1 is KGHSH and CDR2 is LQKENI. Trimming took off 2 bases at V and 2 bases at J, with 13 bases between the two ends. CDR3 size: 16 residues. Repertoires were generated with immunoSEQ multiplex PCR, while TCRdb's copy carries only in-frame clones and drops some. This repertoire shows 150,000 to 200,000 clones, around 87% found once; its top ten account for 0.99%. J is TRBJ2-4 and V is TRBV18, with a weak D call TRBD2 (6 bases). Input material: peripheral blood. The origin of this receptor is a man between 18 and 35 years old with acute or convalescent COVID-19. CDR3 DNA sequence: TGTGCCAGCTCACCAGGCGGGGCTGGGACCAAAAACATTCAGTACTTC. Protein sequence: CASSPGGAGTKNIQYF.